Listed below are T cell receptor beta chains from one sample, sequenced in a study of blood T cell repertoires in COVID-19. The repertoire was sequenced with immunoSEQ multiplex PCR; TCRdb's copy has only in-frame clones and lacks some. In the table there are fewer than 350,000 clones, roughly 90% of which are singletons. Material for sequencing was peripheral blood. The receptors derive from a woman aged 25 to 39 with COVID-19, enrolled during active disease. CDR3s leave out the opening cysteine and the closing phenylalanine or tryptophan. The order of the fields is D gene, V gene, CDR3 protein. The D gene is left open where the match is weak.

D gene: NA; V gene: TRBV19; CDR3 protein: ASSIADSVNYGYT
D gene: TRBD1; V gene: TRBV2; CDR3 protein: ASSYPQDRPTGELF
D gene: TRBD1; V gene: TRBV7-9; CDR3 protein: ASSSAGTGDYEQY
D gene: TRBD1; V gene: TRBV6-4; CDR3 protein: ASSDPGQGSKPQH
D gene: TRBD1; V gene: TRBV7-9; CDR3 protein: ASSSQLGTAREAF
D gene: NA; V gene: TRBV18; CDR3 protein: ASSPLRSYEQY
D gene: NA; V gene: TRBV24-1; CDR3 protein: ATRGAGTGANVLT
D gene: NA; V gene: TRBV5-1; CDR3 protein: ASRDMQKKLF
D gene: NA; V gene: TRBV3-1/TRBV3-2; CDR3 protein: ASSQGDGVMF
D gene: NA; V gene: TRBV12-3/TRBV12-4; CDR3 protein: ASSRERVTEAF
D gene: NA; V gene: TRBV10-3; CDR3 protein: AISENQGMLDTEAF
D gene: NA; V gene: TRBV18; CDR3 protein: ASSPLRDNYEQY
D gene: NA; V gene: TRBV2; CDR3 protein: ASCKGRTNQPQH
D gene: TRBD1; V gene: TRBV11-3; CDR3 protein: ASSLVGTEETQY
D gene: NA; V gene: TRBV28; CDR3 protein: ASSTKPGLVYEQY
D gene: NA; V gene: TRBV11-2; CDR3 protein: ASSPAYRLSSYEQY
D gene: TRBD1; V gene: TRBV5-6; CDR3 protein: ASSLGTGGPSYEQY
D gene: TRBD1; V gene: TRBV27; CDR3 protein: ASSLTGSGNYGYT
D gene: NA; V gene: TRBV6-6; CDR3 protein: ASSYSSGGSYEQY
D gene: NA; V gene: TRBV7-9; CDR3 protein: ASSPLRDTYNEQF
D gene: NA; V gene: TRBV18; CDR3 protein: ASSPFDIYNEQF
D gene: NA; V gene: TRBV9; CDR3 protein: ASSATEFDGYT
D gene: TRBD2; V gene: TRBV7-9; CDR3 protein: ASSPGTSGGGTYEQY
D gene: TRBD1; V gene: TRBV19; CDR3 protein: ASSYPTGLYGYT
D gene: NA; V gene: TRBV29-1; CDR3 protein: SVGGPLLNTEAF
D gene: NA; V gene: TRBV19; CDR3 protein: ASEGHPSEKLF
D gene: NA; V gene: TRBV28; CDR3 protein: ASRGPTAYEQY
D gene: TRBD2; V gene: TRBV5-8; CDR3 protein: ASRGGSTSTDTQY
D gene: TRBD1; V gene: TRBV11-3; CDR3 protein: ASSSTGALQETQY
D gene: NA; V gene: TRBV30; CDR3 protein: AWSVLGGLSLKQY
D gene: NA; V gene: TRBV5-1; CDR3 protein: ASNSGDTQY
D gene: TRBD1; V gene: TRBV6-5; CDR3 protein: ATPDRGNTEAF
D gene: NA; V gene: TRBV2; CDR3 protein: ASSELGEETQY
D gene: NA; V gene: TRBV10-3; CDR3 protein: AISTGYEQY
D gene: NA; V gene: TRBV9; CDR3 protein: ASSVDVDSITEAF
D gene: TRBD1; V gene: TRBV10-3; CDR3 protein: AIREQGRADTQY
D gene: TRBD1; V gene: TRBV19; CDR3 protein: ASSTGTGGNTEAF
D gene: NA; V gene: TRBV21-1; CDR3 protein: ASSKEARDSNTGELF
D gene: TRBD2; V gene: TRBV7-2; CDR3 protein: ASSLAGLAYGELF
D gene: TRBD2; V gene: TRBV19; CDR3 protein: ASSISGGSTDTQY
D gene: NA; V gene: TRBV2; CDR3 protein: ASRRGAAGQPQH
D gene: TRBD1; V gene: TRBV5-5; CDR3 protein: ASSPQGANTEAF
D gene: TRBD1; V gene: TRBV28; CDR3 protein: ASSTSGTGGNEQF
D gene: NA; V gene: TRBV2; CDR3 protein: ANRVGEKLF
D gene: NA; V gene: TRBV19; CDR3 protein: ASKGLAATQY
D gene: NA; V gene: TRBV11-2; CDR3 protein: ASSARVAYEQY
D gene: NA; V gene: TRBV7-8; CDR3 protein: ASSLYSAWADTQY
D gene: NA; V gene: TRBV29-1; CDR3 protein: SVSGLMNTEAF
D gene: NA; V gene: TRBV7-2; CDR3 protein: ASSFGPGGRGYT
D gene: TRBD1; V gene: TRBV6-5; CDR3 protein: ASRGTGSTYEQY
D gene: NA; V gene: TRBV13; CDR3 protein: ASSPAVTASGGYEQY
D gene: TRBD1; V gene: TRBV6-2/TRBV6-3; CDR3 protein: ASSYSRGRNTGELF
D gene: NA; V gene: TRBV27; CDR3 protein: ASSWTDTDNEQF
D gene: NA; V gene: TRBV3-1/TRBV3-2; CDR3 protein: ASSQDGRGNT
D gene: TRBD1; V gene: TRBV6-6; CDR3 protein: ASTLDRGVRNGYT
D gene: TRBD1; V gene: TRBV3-1/TRBV3-2; CDR3 protein: ASSPWDRGSGANVLT
D gene: NA; V gene: TRBV2; CDR3 protein: ASSMTGGTDTQY
D gene: NA; V gene: TRBV11-3; CDR3 protein: ASSFVLRGTVNTEAF
D gene: NA; V gene: TRBV28; CDR3 protein: ASSFQYRGWGDEQY
D gene: NA; V gene: TRBV19; CDR3 protein: ASSIDPATDTNYGYT